This is a list of T cell receptor beta chains from one sample in a study of cytomegalovirus exposure and HLA in healthy donors. This table comes from immunoSEQ multiplex PCR, and its TCRdb copy is limited to in-frame clones, with some not included. Of about 190,000 clones detected, 80% to 90% appear once; the ten largest clones hold less than 3%. Sequenced material: PBMCs. The receptors derive from a male donor in good health and CMV-seronegative. Each CDR3 is given with its conserved first and last residue. D genes are given only for firm matches. Clone size, where shown, is once, few, many, or a class for clones that have expanded.

v_call,clone_size,j_call,d_call,cdr3_aa,cdr3_nt
TRBV5-5,NA,TRBJ2-7,TRBD1,CASSKIIQGSDEQYF,TGTGCCAGCAGCAAAATCATACAGGGGTCGGACGAGCAGTACTTC
TRBV19,NA,TRBJ2-2,TRBD1,CASRPGTDNTGELFF,TGTGCCAGTAGGCCCGGGACAGACAACACCGGGGAGCTGTTTTTT
TRBV5-1,NA,TRBJ2-5,NA,CASSLSTPRETQYF,TGCGCCAGCAGCTTGAGTACTCCGCGCGAGACCCAGTACTTC
TRBV11-2,NA,TRBJ2-5,TRBD1,CASSLGRMDRVGQETQYF,TGTGCCAGCAGCTTAGGACGTATGGACAGGGTCGGTCAAGAGACCCAGTACTTC
TRBV5-1,NA,TRBJ1-1,NA,CASSLRGGMNTEAFF,TGCGCCAGCAGCTTGAGGGGAGGAATGAACACTGAAGCTTTCTTT
TRBV9,NA,TRBJ2-1,TRBD2,CASSVVLAGGHNEQFF,TGTGCCAGCAGCGTAGTTTTAGCGGGGGGGCACAATGAGCAGTTCTTC
TRBV28,NA,TRBJ1-4,TRBD1,CASSYLTGAANEKLFF,TGTGCCAGCAGTTACTTGACAGGGGCGGCTAATGAAAAACTGTTTTTT
TRBV7-2,once,TRBJ2-3,NA,CASSLAGVSTDTQYF,TGTGCCAGCAGCTTAGCGGGAGTTAGCACAGATACGCAGTATTTT
TRBV7-9,once,TRBJ2-1,TRBD2,CASSLTSGRATYNEQFF,TGTGCCAGCAGCTTAACGAGCGGGAGGGCCACCTACAATGAGCAGTTCTTC
TRBV28,NA,TRBJ1-2,NA,CASSSTGTNYGYTF,TGTGCCAGCAGTTCGACGGGAACTAACTATGGCTACACCTTC
TRBV5-4,NA,TRBJ1-1,NA,CASSSRTGDYTEAFF,TGTGCCAGCAGCTCCCGGACGGGGGATTACACTGAAGCTTTCTTT
TRBV5-5,few,TRBJ2-6,TRBD1,CASSKQGAVGANVLTF,TGTGCCAGCAGTAAACAGGGGGCGGTCGGGGCCAACGTCCTGACTTTC
TRBV4-3,NA,TRBJ2-2,TRBD1,CASSQETTGLGGELFF,TGCGCCAGCAGCCAAGAGACGACAGGGCTTGGCGGGGAGCTGTTTTTT
TRBV9,NA,TRBJ2-3,NA,CASSVAGSTDTQYF,TGTGCCAGCAGCGTAGCCGGTAGCACAGATACGCAGTATTTT
TRBV5-1,NA,TRBJ1-2,NA,CASSPARTANRPPLYGYTF,TGCGCCAGCAGCCCAGCCCGGACAGCCAATCGCCCCCCCCTCTATGGCTACACCTTC
TRBV29-1,NA,TRBJ2-5,TRBD1,CSVADRGGETQYF,TGCAGCGTTGCTGACAGGGGAGGAGAGACCCAGTACTTC
TRBV4-1,NA,TRBJ2-5,NA,CASSHGGLRETQYF,TGCGCCAGCAGCCATGGAGGGTTGAGAGAGACCCAGTACTTC
TRBV7-3,NA,TRBJ2-2,TRBD2,CASGNLAGGNTGELFF,TGTGCCAGCGGAAATCTAGCGGGGGGGAACACCGGGGAGCTGTTTTTT
TRBV18,NA,TRBJ2-7,TRBD2,CASSPPLAAGDYEQYF,TGTGCCAGCTCACCCCCACTAGCGGCGGGGGACTACGAGCAGTACTTC
TRBV6-1,NA,TRBJ2-2,NA,CASRRVNTGELFF,TGTGCCAGCAGGAGGGTGAACACCGGGGAGCTGTTTTTT
TRBV9,NA,TRBJ1-1,TRBD1,CASSVGQPIEAFF,TGTGCCAGCAGCGTGGGACAGCCGATTGAAGCTTTCTTT
TRBV10-2,NA,TRBJ2-7,TRBD2,CASSESEGLAGGNEQYF,TGCGCCAGCAGTGAGTCAGAAGGACTAGCGGGTGGGAACGAGCAGTACTTC
TRBV5-1,NA,TRBJ2-5,NA,CASSHGTPQETQYF,TGCGCCAGCAGCCACGGGACACCCCAAGAGACCCAGTACTTC
TRBV7-9,NA,TRBJ2-7,NA,CASSSHGTGGLVEQYF,TGTGCCAGCAGCTCCCACGGGACCGGGGGGCTCGTCGAGCAGTACTTC
TRBV7-6,NA,TRBJ1-4,NA,CASSLWGDEKLFF,TGTGCCAGCAGCTTATGGGGAGATGAAAAACTGTTTTTT
TRBV5-4,NA,TRBJ2-1,TRBD1,CASSLGGQGHNEQFF,TGTGCCAGCAGCTTGGGGGGACAGGGCCACAATGAGCAGTTCTTC
TRBV29-1,NA,TRBJ2-1,TRBD2,CSVERLASNEQFF,TGCAGCGTTGAACGACTAGCGAGCAATGAGCAGTTCTTC
TRBV4-1,NA,TRBJ1-2,NA,CASSPTLANYGYPF,TGCGCCAGCAGTCCGACTTTAGCTAACTATGGCTACCCCTTC
TRBV29-1,NA,TRBJ2-5,NA,CSVEAPAGETQYF,TGCAGCGTTGAGGCGCCGGCGGGGGAGACCCAGTACTTC
TRBV6-4,NA,TRBJ2-3,TRBD1,CASSLRQGADTDTQYF,TGTGCCAGCAGCCTTCGACAGGGGGCGGACACAGATACGCAGTATTTT
TRBV2,NA,TRBJ1-1,TRBD1,CASSTGVNTEAFF,TGTGCCTCTTCCACAGGGGTGAACACTGAAGCTTTCTTT
TRBV7-9,NA,TRBJ2-1,NA,CASRGGGGEQFF,TGTGCCAGCAGGGGAGGAGGCGGTGAGCAGTTCTTC
TRBV19,few,TRBJ1-5,NA,CASRVGIVNQPQHF,TGTGCCAGTAGGGTCGGTATTGTAAATCAGCCCCAGCATTTT
TRBV18,NA,TRBJ2-7,NA,CASSPPTNPYEQYF,TGTGCCAGCTCACCACCGACAAATCCCTACGAGCAGTACTTC
TRBV21-1,NA,TRBJ2-7,NA,CATTGFHEQYF,TGTGCCACTACAGGGTTCCACGAGCAGTACTTC
TRBV27,NA,TRBJ1-5,NA,CASSFRQGNQPQHF,TGTGCCAGCAGTTTCCGACAGGGCAATCAGCCCCAGCATTTT
TRBV11-2,NA,TRBJ1-4,NA,CASSPKARSTNEKLFF,TGTGCCAGCAGCCCTAAAGCGCGTTCTACTAATGAAAAACTGTTTTTT
TRBV5-1,once,TRBJ1-1,NA,CASSLEALGAADTEAFF,TGCGCCAGCAGCTTGGAGGCGTTGGGGGCGGCAGACACTGAAGCTTTCTTT
TRBV12-5,NA,TRBJ1-1,TRBD1,CASGPAVRTGAVNTEAFF,TGTGCTAGTGGTCCTGCGGTCAGGACAGGGGCCGTGAACACTGAAGCTTTCTTT
TRBV30,NA,TRBJ2-7,TRBD1,CAWSAGTVSREQYF,TGTGCCTGGAGCGCAGGGACAGTCTCTCGTGAGCAGTACTTC
TRBV5-1,NA,TRBJ1-1,NA,CASSLAGWDTEAFF,TGCGCCAGCAGCTTGGCGGGGTGGGACACTGAAGCTTTCTTT
TRBV7-2,NA,TRBJ2-7,TRBD2,CASSLDGGRATYEQYF,TGTGCCAGCAGCTTAGATGGCGGGAGGGCCACCTACGAGCAGTACTTC
TRBV2,NA,TRBJ1-1,NA,CASSLNRGNTEAFF,TGTGCCAGCAGTTTAAATCGGGGGAACACTGAAGCTTTCTTT
TRBV4-3,few,TRBJ2-3,TRBD2,CASSQDSLSGGPGDTQYF,TGCGCCAGCAGCCAAGATTCTCTTAGCGGGGGGCCTGGAGATACGCAGTATTTT
TRBV4-1,once,TRBJ1-2,TRBD1,CASSHGTGGHTNYGYTF,TGCGCCAGCAGTCATGGGACAGGGGGCCACACTAACTATGGCTACACCTTC
TRBV2,NA,TRBJ1-4,NA,CASSVQVGKLFF,TGTGCCAGCAGTGTACAGGTGGGAAAACTGTTTTTT
TRBV6-5,NA,TRBJ2-7,NA,CASSYDRGGYEQYF,TGTGCCAGCAGTTACGACAGGGGAGGGTACGAGCAGTACTTC